This T cell receptor (beta chain) was profiled in a study of blood T cell repertoires in COVID-19. Looking at the study overall: PBMCs, B-cell-depleted T cells, or T cells provided the cDNA or gDNA that made up the material.

The CDR3 extends over 13 amino acids. Trimming stripped 4 bases from V and 1 base from J, with 7 bases between. Germline V gene lookup returns CDR1 SNHLY and CDR2 FYNNEI. Produced via immunoSEQ multiplex PCR; TCRdb's table is partial and in-frame only. The sample holds about 160,000 clones; approximately 84% are singletons and the top ten take approximately 14%. The sequenced sample was peripheral blood. The rearrangement joins TRBV2 to TRBJ1-1; D is uncertain. The TCR was taken from a woman older than 75 with acute or convalescent COVID-19. The CDR3 reads CASSAVSNTEAFF. For the CDR3, the DNA is TGTGCCAGCAGTGCCGTTTCGAACACTGAAGCTTTCTTT.